This record looks at one TCR beta chain sequence and its context. TCRdb itself ran the 5' RACE reads through MiXCR, one entry per CDR3 protein. The sample includes fewer than 900,000 distinct CDR3 sequences, 21% of them seen just once. These data originate in a study of identical twins. CDR1 and CDR2 (germline): MNHEY, SMNVEV (reference sequence). V shed 0 bases and J 5 bases; nucleotides not matched to a gene: 4. The CDR3 spans 16 residues. Separately, the same data were catalogued under a study of T cells expressing NK-cell markers. Turning to that study: Sequenced donors, eight in total, included seven who were HCMV-seropositive and one who was seronegative.

The sample taken for sequencing was PBMCs. V usage is TRBV27 and J usage is TRBJ2-1; 10 nucleotides align to TRBD2. This clonotype was sampled from a woman younger than 35 in good health. CDR3 sequence reads: CASSLSPSGGHNEQFF. Here the CDR3 DNA reads TGTGCCAGCAGTTTATCCCCTAGCGGGGGACACAATGAGCAGTTCTTC.